This TCR beta chain was captured in a study of blood T cells in healthy people across ages. This clonotype was seen a handful of times. The germline V gene encodes CDR1 LGHNT and CDR2 FRNRAP. The CDR3 totals 13 residues. Trimming cost V 5 bases and J 11 bases; bases outside gene matches: 10. Combining a sample-barcoded 5' primer with a J-beta primer mix, a second PCR ran for 7 to 11 cycles. TCRdb reprocessed the 5' RACE reads with MiXCR, giving one entry per CDR3 protein. The repertoire holds some 1.5 million distinct CDR3 sequences, with about 28% as singletons. This receptor was obtained from a woman in her 30s in good health. The J gene is TRBJ2-5, the V gene TRBV12-5; the match to TRBD1 covers 8 bases. Material: blood. CDR3 residues: CASGLSTGDEQYF. CDR3 DNA: TGTGCTAGTGGTCTCTCGACAGGGGATGAGCAGTACTTC.